This T cell receptor (beta chain) emerged from a study of blood T cell repertoires in COVID-19 (dated by TCRdb to the early 2020s). Regarding the study in general: The collaborator samples originated in the United States, Italy and Spain and spanned the acute and convalescent phases of COVID-19. The prospective study material was composed of cDNA or gDNA derived from T cells, B-cell-depleted T cells, or PBMCs. Subjects who had been exposed to COVID-19, were actively infected with it, or had recovered from it provided the deeply sampled blood TCRbeta repertoires that made up the dataset. The repertoires were made available in a free public database intended to serve as a resource for research on the immune response to SARS-CoV-2. The samples were drawn from two sources: the first 160 participants of the ongoing ImmuneRACE study, and 1,000 to 1,500 subjects contributed by 6 global collaborators. Sample metadata almost always included a de-identified subject ID, COVID-19 status, age in years and sex. Where available, HLA class I and class II types were obtained from metadata supplied by the sample provider rather than from assay-based typing.

Collaborating institutions collected whole blood in K2EDTA tubes following their own protocols. For TCRbeta analysis, collaborators shipped samples in one of three forms: frozen whole blood, isolated PBMCs, or DNA extracted from either of those sample types. Points on this clone: Its cognate antigen has yet to be identified. Base qualities are not provided; no much larger clone lies one nucleotide away.

General findings and caveats noted by the study authors: The amount of clinical and demographic metadata varied by source and participant and was provided uncurated.

TCRbeta CDR3 regions were amplified from genomic DNA by means of the immunoSEQ Assay, a bias-controlled multiplex PCR. The study's processing was this. The number of nucleated cells in each sample was estimated by amplification of reference gene primers within the assay. Sequence reads were collapsed and filtered to measure the absolute abundance of every unique TCRbeta CDR3 rearrangement. Productive Simpson clonality was computed per sample as the square root of Simpson's diversity index over productive rearrangements. The immuneACCESS repertoire file appears here via TCRdb, limited to in-frame rearrangements. These files lack a portion of the clones; in checked studies, under half of the deficit traces to unresolved V genes, and the cause of the others is not known. That table gives V, J and clone size, and the DNA gave D and trimming. This sample gives 200,000 to 250,000 clones in total; just under 85% of them show up just once. The ten largest make up roughly 4% of the sample.

The TCR comes from a man over 45 with acute or convalescent COVID-19. The sequenced material came from peripheral blood.

This receptor carries the CDR3 CASSFTDQETQYF. In nucleotides, the sequence is TGCGCCAGCAGCTTCACGGACCAAGAGACCCAGTACTTC. The rearrangement combines TRBV5-1 with TRBJ2-5; the D gene lacks a confident call. The CDR3 runs 13 residues from the cysteine to the phenylalanine. Only the CDR3 region is kept as DNA, spanning 39 bases read in frame from base 1. CDR1 and CDR2, looked up from the germline V gene, are SGHRS and YFSETQ. The V end loses 2 bases and the J end loses 0 bases, and a stretch of 5 bases separates them.